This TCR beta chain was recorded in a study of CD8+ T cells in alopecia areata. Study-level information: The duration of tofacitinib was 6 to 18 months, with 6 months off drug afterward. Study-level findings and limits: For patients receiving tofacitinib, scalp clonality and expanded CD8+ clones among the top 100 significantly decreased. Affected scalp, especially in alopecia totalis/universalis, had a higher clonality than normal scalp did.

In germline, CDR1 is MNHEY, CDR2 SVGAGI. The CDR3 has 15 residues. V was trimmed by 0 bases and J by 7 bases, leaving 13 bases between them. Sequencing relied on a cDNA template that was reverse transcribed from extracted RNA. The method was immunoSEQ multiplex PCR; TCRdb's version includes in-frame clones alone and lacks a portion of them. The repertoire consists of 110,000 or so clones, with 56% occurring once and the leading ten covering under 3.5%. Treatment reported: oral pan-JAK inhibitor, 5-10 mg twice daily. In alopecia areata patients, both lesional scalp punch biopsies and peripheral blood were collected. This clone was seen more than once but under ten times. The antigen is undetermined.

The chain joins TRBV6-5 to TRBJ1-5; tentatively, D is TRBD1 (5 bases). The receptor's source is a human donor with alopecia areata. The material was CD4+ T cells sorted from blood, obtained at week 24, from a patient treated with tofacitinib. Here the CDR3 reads CASSYSFRGGQPQHF. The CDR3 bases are TGTGCCAGCAGTTACTCTTTCCGGGGCGGACAGCCCCAGCATTTT.